This T cell receptor beta chain originates from a study of blood T cell repertoires in COVID-19. Study overall: The origin of the acute and convalescent COVID-19 samples was the United States, Italy and Spain. Sample material is recorded as cDNA or gDNA derived from T cells, B-cell-depleted T cells, or PBMCs.

The CDR3 spans 15 residues. Germline CDR1 LGHDT, CDR2 YNNKEL (reference sequence). Losses at the gene ends were 2 bases for V and 1 base for J; bases not matched to a gene: 1. In the authors' methods: Nucleated cell counts were estimated from reference gene primer amplification. Data came from immunoSEQ multiplex PCR; TCRdb stores just in-frame clones and leaves some out. V and J calls and clone size come straight from that table; D and trimming were deduced from the DNA. The sample lists 25,000 to 30,000 clones, 94% occurring once. The specimen sequenced was peripheral blood. V is TRBV3-1 (or the pseudogene TRBV3-2) and J is TRBJ2-5; 10 bases align to TRBD2. This receptor was taken from a human donor with active COVID-19. The donor label of this sample is uncertain. CDR3 sequence reads: CASSQTSGIQETQYF. CDR3 bases: TGTGCCAGCAGCCAAACTAGCGGGATCCAAGAGACCCAGTACTTC.